The sequence of this TCR beta chain was determined in a study of cytomegalovirus exposure and HLA in healthy donors. Study-wide results and limits: The investigators catalogued 150 or so TCR beta chains as cytomegalovirus-associated.

With regard to this clone: Its antigen is currently unknown. One junction end disagrees with the germline gene, perhaps due to a read error.

PCR primers comprised 60 Vbeta and 13 Jbeta primers. TCRdb keeps only in-frame clones here, not all; method: immunoSEQ multiplex PCR. The table has over 150,000 clones, 65% to 75% seen once. The germline V gene has CDR1 SNHLY and CDR2 FYNNEI. The CDR3 spans 11 residues. This clonotype originated in a man under 40 in good health and CMV-seronegative. The chain uses TRBV2 and TRBJ1-2, with unresolved D. Specimen: PBMCs. The CDR3, as DNA: TGTGCCAGCAGTGAAGGGGTCTCCCGGGCCTTC. Residues: CASSEGVSRAF.